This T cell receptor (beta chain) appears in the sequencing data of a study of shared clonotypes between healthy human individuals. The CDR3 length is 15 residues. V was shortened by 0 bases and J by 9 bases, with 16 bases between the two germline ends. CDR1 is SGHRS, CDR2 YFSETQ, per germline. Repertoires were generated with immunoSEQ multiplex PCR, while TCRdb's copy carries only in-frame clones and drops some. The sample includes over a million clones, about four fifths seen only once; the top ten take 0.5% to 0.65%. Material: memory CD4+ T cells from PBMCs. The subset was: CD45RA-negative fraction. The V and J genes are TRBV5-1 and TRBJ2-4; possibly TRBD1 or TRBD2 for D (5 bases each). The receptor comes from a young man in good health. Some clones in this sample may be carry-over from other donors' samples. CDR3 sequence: CASSLALAGTAIQYF. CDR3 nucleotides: TGCGCCAGCAGCTTGGCCCTCGCAGGGACGGCCATTCAGTACTTC.